This T cell receptor beta chain was sequenced in a study of OX40 agonist ivuxolimab in advanced cancers. Describing the broader study: The costimulatory receptor OX40 (CD134) was targeted by ivuxolimab, a fully human IgG2 agonistic monoclonal antibody. Intravenous ivuxolimab was administered to patients every 2 weeks at six dose levels: 0.01, 0.1, 0.3, 1.5, 3 and 10 mg/kg. Of the approximately 50 patients in dose escalation, about 20 had hepatocellular carcinoma, around 15 had melanoma, 9 had renal cell carcinoma and 9 had head and neck cancer. A male proportion of almost 85% and a mean age of roughly 55 years, ranging from roughly 23 to 85, were recorded for the dose-escalation cohort. Patients were allowed to have had prior anti-PD-1, anti-PD-L1 or anti-CTLA-4 therapy, and around 40% of the dose-escalation patients had previously received checkpoint inhibitors. Partial responses were achieved by three dose-escalation patients, of whom one had hepatocellular carcinoma and two had cutaneous melanoma. Peripheral TCRbeta sequencing was intended to test whether TCR sequence diversity was altered and clonal T-cell expansion was caused by ivuxolimab. The paper describes the monotherapy dose-escalation part (N ≈ 51 patients) of the phase I trial of ivuxolimab. Study-wide conclusions, independent of this receptor: Partial responders in the 0.1-3.0 mg/kg groups had among the lowest normalized peripheral clonal expansion, especially among CD8+ T cells. Which antigens the clonally expanded peripheral T cells were specific for was not determined. Clonal expansion of both CD4+ and CD8+ blood T cells was observed from baseline to week 6 at doses 0.1 to 3.0 mg/kg. After ivuxolimab, more expanded clones were found on average in CD8+ T cells than in CD4+ T cells. Low levels of normalized T-cell clonal expansion were also seen in some patients who did not respond.

This clone was recorded once. This receptor's antigen is unknown. Base qualities are not at hand, and no much larger clone is one base apart. Genomic DNA was extracted from sorted cells for sequencing of the TCRbeta CDR3 region. The immunoSEQ Assay was used to sequence the TCRbeta CDR3 regions. Drawn from immuneACCESS, this table holds only the in-frame rearrangements with V and J called that TCRdb kept. Clones are partly lost; checked studies trace under half to an unresolved V gene and leave the rest unexplained. The sample yields around 67,000 clones; around four fifths were counted once. 2.4% of the sample belongs to the ten largest clones. The germline V gene encodes CDR1 GTSNPN and CDR2 SVGIG (reference sequence). V is pared back by 4 bases and J by 1 base, with 16 bases lying between the germline termini. Measured from the cysteine to the phenylalanine, the CDR3 is 15 residues long. The entry retains the CDR3 DNA only, 45 bases that are in frame from base 1.

Patients with autoimmune disease history or receiving systemic immunosuppression were excluded from the trial. Peripheral blood for TCR sequencing was collected from all dose cohorts at baseline, on cycle 4 day 1, and on cycle 7 day 1. The samples were drawn from a first-in-human, open-label, multicenter phase I dose-escalation trial of ivuxolimab. Adults with locally advanced or metastatic melanoma, renal cell carcinoma, hepatocellular carcinoma or head and neck squamous cell carcinoma were enrolled in the trial. CD4+ and CD8+ T cells were sorted separately from peripheral blood before TCR sequencing.

The chain was built from TRBV30 and TRBJ1-1, with the D segment identity uncertain. The source was CD4+ or CD8+ T cells sorted from blood, collected in a trial of the OX40 agonist ivuxolimab. The receptor was derived from an adult with an advanced solid tumor such as melanoma, head and neck, liver or kidney cancer. The nucleotide sequence is TGTGCCTGGATCGGTAGGGCCCCAACGAACACTGAAGCTTTCTTT. This sequence encodes CAWIGRAPTNTEAFF.